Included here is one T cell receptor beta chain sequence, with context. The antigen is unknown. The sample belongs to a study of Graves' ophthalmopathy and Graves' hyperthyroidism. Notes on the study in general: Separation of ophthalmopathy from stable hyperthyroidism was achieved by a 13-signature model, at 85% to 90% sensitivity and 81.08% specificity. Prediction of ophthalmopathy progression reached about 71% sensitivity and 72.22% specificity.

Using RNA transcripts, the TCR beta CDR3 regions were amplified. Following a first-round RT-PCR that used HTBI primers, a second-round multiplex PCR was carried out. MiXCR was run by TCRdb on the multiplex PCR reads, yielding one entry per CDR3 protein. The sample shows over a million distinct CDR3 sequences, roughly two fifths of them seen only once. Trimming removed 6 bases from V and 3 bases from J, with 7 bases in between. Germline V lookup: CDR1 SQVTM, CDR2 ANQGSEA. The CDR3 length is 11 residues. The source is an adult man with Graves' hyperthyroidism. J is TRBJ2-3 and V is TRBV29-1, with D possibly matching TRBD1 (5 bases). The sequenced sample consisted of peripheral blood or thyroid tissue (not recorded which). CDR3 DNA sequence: TGCAGCGTATCAGGGACAGATACGCAGTATTTT. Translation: CSVSGTDTQYF.